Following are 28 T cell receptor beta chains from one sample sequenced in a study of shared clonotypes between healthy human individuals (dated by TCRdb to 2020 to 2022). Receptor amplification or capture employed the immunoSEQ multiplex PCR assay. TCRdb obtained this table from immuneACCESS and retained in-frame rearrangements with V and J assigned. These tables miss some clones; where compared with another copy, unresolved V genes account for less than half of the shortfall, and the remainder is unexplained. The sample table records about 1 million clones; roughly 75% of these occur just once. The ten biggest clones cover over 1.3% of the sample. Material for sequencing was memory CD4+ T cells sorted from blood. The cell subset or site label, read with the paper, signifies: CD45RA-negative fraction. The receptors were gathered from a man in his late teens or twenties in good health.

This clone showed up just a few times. Here the CDR3 reads CASKKGPGELFF. The CDR3 DNA sequence: TGCGCCAGCAAAAAGGGGCCTGGGGAGCTGTTTTTT. The chain joins TRBV10-2 to TRBJ2-2; tentative D call: TRBD1 (5 bases). Deletions cut 7 bases from V and 8 bases from J, with 11 bases between. Germline CDR1 WSHSY, CDR2 SAAADI. This CDR3 has 12 amino acids.

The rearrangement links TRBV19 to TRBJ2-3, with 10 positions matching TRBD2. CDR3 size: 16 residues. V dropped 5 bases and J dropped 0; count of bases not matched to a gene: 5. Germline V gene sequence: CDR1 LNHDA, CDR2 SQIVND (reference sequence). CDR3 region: CASSLLTSGSTDTQYF. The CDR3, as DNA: TGTGCCAGTAGTTTACTGACTAGCGGGAGCACAGATACGCAGTATTTT.

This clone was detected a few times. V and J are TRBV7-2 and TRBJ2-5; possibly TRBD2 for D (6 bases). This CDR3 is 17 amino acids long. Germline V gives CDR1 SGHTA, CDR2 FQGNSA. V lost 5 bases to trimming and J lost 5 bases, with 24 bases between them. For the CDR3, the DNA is TGTGCCAGCAGCACCCCGGGACTTGGCCCTTCTAGGGAGACCCAGTACTTC. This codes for CASSTPGLGPSRETQYF.

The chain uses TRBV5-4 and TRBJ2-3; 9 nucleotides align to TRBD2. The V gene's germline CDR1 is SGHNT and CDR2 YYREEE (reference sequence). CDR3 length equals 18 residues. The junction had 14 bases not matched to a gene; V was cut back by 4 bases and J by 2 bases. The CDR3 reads CASSKGLGAGGPTDTQYF. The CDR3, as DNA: TGTGCCAGCAGCAAGGGCCTGGGGGCGGGAGGGCCCACAGATACGCAGTATTTT.

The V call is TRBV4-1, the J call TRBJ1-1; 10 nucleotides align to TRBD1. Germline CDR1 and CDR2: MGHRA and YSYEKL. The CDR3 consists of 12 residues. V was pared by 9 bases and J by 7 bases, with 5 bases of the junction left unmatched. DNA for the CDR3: TGCGCCAGGAGGGACAGGGGCCTTGAAGCTTTCTTT. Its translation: CARRDRGLEAFF.

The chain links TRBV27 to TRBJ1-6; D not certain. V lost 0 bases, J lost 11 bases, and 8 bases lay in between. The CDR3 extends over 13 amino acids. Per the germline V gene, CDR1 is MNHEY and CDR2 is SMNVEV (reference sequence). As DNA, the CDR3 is TGTGCCAGCAGTTTATCTGATGGGACACCCCTCCACTTT. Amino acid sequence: CASSLSDGTPLHF.

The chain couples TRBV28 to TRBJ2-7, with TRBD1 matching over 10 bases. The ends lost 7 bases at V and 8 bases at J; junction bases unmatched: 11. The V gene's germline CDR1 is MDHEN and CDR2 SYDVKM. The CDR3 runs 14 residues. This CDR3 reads CASTPGQGIKKQYF. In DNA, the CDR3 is TGTGCCAGCACCCCGGGACAGGGGATTAAGAAGCAGTACTTC. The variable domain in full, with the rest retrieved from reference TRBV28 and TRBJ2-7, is DVKVTQSSRYLVKRTGEKVFLECVQDMDHENMFWYRQDPGLGLRLIYFSYDVKMKEKGDIPEGYSVSREKKERFSLILESASTNQTSMYLCASTPGQGIKKQYFGPGTRLTVT.

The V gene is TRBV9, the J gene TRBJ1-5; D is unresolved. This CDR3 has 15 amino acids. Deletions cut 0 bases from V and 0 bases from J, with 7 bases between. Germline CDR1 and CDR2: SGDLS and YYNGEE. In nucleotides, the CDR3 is TGTGCCAGCAGCGTAGCTACGGGTAGCAATCAGCCCCAGCATTTT. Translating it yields CASSVATGSNQPQHF.

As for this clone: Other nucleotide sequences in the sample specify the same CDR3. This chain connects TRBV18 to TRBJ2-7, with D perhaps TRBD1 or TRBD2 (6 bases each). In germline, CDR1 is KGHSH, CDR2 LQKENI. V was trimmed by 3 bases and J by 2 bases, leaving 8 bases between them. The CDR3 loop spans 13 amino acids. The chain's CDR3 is CASSPGGPYEQYF. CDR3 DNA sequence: TGTGCCAGCTCACCGGGGGGCCCCTACGAGCAGTACTTC.

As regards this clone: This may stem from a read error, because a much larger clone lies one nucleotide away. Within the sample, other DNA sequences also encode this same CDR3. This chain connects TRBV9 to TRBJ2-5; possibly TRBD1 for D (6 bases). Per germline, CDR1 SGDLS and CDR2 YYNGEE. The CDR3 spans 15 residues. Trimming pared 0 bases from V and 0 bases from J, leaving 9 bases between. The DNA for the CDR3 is TGTGCCAGCAGCGTAGCGGGGACAAACCAAGAGACCCAGTACTTC. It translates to CASSVAGTNQETQYF.

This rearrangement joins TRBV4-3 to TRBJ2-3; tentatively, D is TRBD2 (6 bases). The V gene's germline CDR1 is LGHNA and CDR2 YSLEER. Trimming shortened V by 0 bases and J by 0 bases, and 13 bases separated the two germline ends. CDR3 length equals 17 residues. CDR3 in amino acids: CASSQDLGLLSTDTQYF. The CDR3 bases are TGCGCCAGCAGCCAAGATTTGGGACTTCTTAGCACAGATACGCAGTATTTT.

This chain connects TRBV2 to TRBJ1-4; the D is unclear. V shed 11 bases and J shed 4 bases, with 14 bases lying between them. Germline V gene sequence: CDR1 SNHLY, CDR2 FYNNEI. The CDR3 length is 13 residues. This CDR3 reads CAGKVFGNEKLFF. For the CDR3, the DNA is TGTGCCGGCAAGGTTTTTGGTAATGAAAAACTGTTTTTT.

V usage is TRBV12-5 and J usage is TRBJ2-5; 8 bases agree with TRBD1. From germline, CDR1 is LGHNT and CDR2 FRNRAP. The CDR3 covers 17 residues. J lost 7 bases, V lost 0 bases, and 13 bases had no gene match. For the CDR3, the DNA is TGTGCTAGTGGTTTGGTGCCGGGGGACAGGACACCAGGGACCCAGTACTTC. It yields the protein CASGLVPGDRTPGTQYF.

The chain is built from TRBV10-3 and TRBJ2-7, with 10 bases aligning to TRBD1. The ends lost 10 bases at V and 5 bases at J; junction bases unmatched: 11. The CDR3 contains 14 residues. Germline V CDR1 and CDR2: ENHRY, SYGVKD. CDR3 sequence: CATSGTGAQNEQYF. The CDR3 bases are TGTGCCACCTCCGGGACAGGGGCGCAAAACGAGCAGTACTTC.

The CDR3 region is CATQENSPLHF. CDR3 bases: TGTGCCACGCAGGAGAATTCACCCCTCCACTTT. The V gene is TRBV5-5, the J gene TRBJ1-6; D remains unclear. This CDR3 is 11 amino acids long. The V gene lost 9 bases and the J gene lost 7 bases, with 8 bases spanning the gap. CDR1 and CDR2 from the germline V gene are SGHKS and YYEKEE (reference sequence).

The CDR3 DNA is TGTGCCAGCAGTGAAGCGCTCATAAAGGGCCTTTCTAACTATGGCTACACCTTC. Amino acid sequence: CASSEALIKGLSNYGYTF. The rearrangement joins TRBV6-1 to TRBJ1-2; D remains ambiguous. Germline CDR1 and CDR2: MNHNS and SASEGT. The V end was cut by 0 bases, the J end by 0 bases, with 17 bases between. The CDR3 extends over 18 amino acids.

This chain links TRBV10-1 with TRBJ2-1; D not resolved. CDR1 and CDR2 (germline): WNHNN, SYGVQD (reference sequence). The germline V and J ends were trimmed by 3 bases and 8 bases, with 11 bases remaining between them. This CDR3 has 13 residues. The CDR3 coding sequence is TGCGCCAGCAGTGACAGAATTGGCGATGAGCAGTTCTTC. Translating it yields CASSDRIGDEQFF.

The CDR3 DNA follows: TGTGCCAGCTCATCTGGACAGGGTCTAGTGGATGGCTACACCTTC. Its translation is CASSSGQGLVDGYTF. The rearrangement uses TRBV18 and TRBJ1-2; 8 nucleotides align to TRBD1. This CDR3 has 15 residues. Unmatched junction bases numbered 11, after V lost 5 bases and J lost 6 bases. CDR1 and CDR2 from the germline V gene are KGHSH and LQKENI.

The CDR3 sequence: CASSQNPANTIYF. For the CDR3, the DNA is TGTGCCAGCAGCCAGAACCCGGCAAACACCATATATTTT. The chain couples TRBV7-9 to TRBJ1-3; D is uncertain. The V gene's germline CDR1 is SEHNR and CDR2 FQNEAQ (reference sequence). The CDR3 spans 13 residues. V was pared by 5 bases and J by 6 bases, with 11 bases between.

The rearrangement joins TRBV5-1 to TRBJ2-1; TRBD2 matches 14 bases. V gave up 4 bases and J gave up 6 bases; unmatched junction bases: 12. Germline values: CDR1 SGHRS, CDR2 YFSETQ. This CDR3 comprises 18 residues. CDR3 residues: CASSGGLAGDWRGNEQFF. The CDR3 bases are TGCGCCAGCAGCGGGGGACTAGCGGGAGATTGGAGGGGCAATGAGCAGTTCTTC.

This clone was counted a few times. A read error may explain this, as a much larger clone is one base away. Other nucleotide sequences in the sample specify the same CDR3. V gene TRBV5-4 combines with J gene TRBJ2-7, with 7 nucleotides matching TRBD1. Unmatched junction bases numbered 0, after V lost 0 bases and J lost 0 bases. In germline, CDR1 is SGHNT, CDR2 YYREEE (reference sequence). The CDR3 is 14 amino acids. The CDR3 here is CASSLDRGSYEQYF. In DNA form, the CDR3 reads TGTGCCAGCAGCTTGGACAGGGGCTCCTACGAGCAGTACTTC.

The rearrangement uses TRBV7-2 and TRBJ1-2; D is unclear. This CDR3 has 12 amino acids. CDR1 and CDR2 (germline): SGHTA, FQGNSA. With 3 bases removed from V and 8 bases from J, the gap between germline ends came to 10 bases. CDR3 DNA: TGTGCCAGCAGCTTTGGAAGAGGCGGCTACACCTTC. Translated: CASSFGRGGYTF.

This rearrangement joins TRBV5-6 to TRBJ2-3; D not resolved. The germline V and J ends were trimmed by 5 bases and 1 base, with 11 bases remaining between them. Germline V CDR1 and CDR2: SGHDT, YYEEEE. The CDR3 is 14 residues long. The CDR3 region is CASSINGGTDTQYF. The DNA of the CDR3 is TGTGCCAGCAGTATAAACGGCGGCACAGATACGCAGTATTTT.

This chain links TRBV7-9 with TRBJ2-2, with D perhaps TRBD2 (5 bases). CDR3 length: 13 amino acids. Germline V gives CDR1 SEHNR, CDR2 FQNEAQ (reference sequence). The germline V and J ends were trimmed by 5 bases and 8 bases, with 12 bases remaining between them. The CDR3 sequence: CASSLQEVGELFF. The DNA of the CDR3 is TGTGCCAGCAGCCTCCAGGAGGTGGGGGAGCTGTTTTTT.

The DNA for the CDR3 is TGCGCCAGCAGTCAAAGGTTCTCTGGAAACACCATATATTTT. This sequence encodes CASSQRFSGNTIYF. This rearrangement joins TRBV23-1 to TRBJ1-3; D is unclear. TRBV23-1 is given ORF status, its function remaining uncertain. CDR3 length: 14 amino acids. The V gene lost 2 bases and the J gene lost 0 bases, with 5 bases spanning the gap.

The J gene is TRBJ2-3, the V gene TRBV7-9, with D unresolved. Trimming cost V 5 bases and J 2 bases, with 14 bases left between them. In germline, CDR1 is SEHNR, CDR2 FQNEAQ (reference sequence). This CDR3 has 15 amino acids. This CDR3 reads CASSPDVPFTDTQYF. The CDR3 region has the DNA TGTGCCAGCAGCCCGGACGTACCCTTCACAGATACGCAGTATTTT.

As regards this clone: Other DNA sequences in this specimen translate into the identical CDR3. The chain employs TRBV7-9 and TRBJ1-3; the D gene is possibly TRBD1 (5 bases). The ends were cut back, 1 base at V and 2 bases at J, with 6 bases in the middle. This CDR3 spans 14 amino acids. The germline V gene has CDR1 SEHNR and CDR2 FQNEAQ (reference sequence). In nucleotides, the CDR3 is TGTGCCAGCAGCTTAGGGGGCGCTGGAAACACCATATATTTT. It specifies CASSLGGAGNTIYF.

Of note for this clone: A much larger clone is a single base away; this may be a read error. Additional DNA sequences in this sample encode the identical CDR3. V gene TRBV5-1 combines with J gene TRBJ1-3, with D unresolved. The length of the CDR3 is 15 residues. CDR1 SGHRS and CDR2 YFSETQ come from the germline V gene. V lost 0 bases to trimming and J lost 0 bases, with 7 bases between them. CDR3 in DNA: TGCGCCAGCAGCTTGGGGCAGAGCTCTGGAAACACCATATATTTT. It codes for CASSLGQSSGNTIYF.